Listed below are T cell receptor beta chains from one sample, sequenced in a study of PD-1 blockade in classical Hodgkin lymphoma. Sequenced by immunoSEQ multiplex PCR; TCRdb stores in-frame clones only, minus some. The table includes about 97,000 clones, roughly 84% detected once. The sequencing used peripheral blood mononuclear cells (PBMCs), collected at baseline. These receptor sequences come from a human donor with classical Hodgkin lymphoma. CDR3s include the opening cysteine and the closing phenylalanine or tryptophan. Each record gives: V gene, D gene, J gene, clone size, CDR3 length, CDR3 protein, CDR3 DNA. The D gene is left open where the match is weak. Size is stated for part of the rows, as once, few or many counts, or as a class when the clone is expanded.

V gene: TRBV5-1; D gene: TRBD2; J gene: TRBJ2-1; clone size: NA; CDR3 length: 15; CDR3 protein: CASSSLGLGQDEQFF; CDR3 DNA: TGCGCCAGCAGCTCCTTGGGACTAGGGCAGGATGAGCAGTTCTTC
V gene: TRBV2; D gene: NA; J gene: TRBJ2-7; clone size: NA; CDR3 length: 12; CDR3 protein: CASSAGSYEQYF; CDR3 DNA: TGTGCCAGCAGCGCCGGGAGCTACGAGCAGTACTTC
V gene: TRBV28; D gene: NA; J gene: TRBJ1-4; clone size: NA; CDR3 length: 14; CDR3 protein: CASKNWTSNEKLFF; CDR3 DNA: TGTGCCAGCAAAAACTGGACTTCTAATGAAAAACTGTTTTTT
V gene: TRBV6-1; D gene: TRBD2; J gene: TRBJ2-7; clone size: NA; CDR3 length: 13; CDR3 protein: CASSLLAGGEQYF; CDR3 DNA: TGTGCCAGCAGCCTTCTAGCGGGAGGGGAGCAGTACTTC
V gene: TRBV7-9; D gene: NA; J gene: TRBJ2-2; clone size: NA; CDR3 length: 17; CDR3 protein: CASSLTISVNGAGELFF; CDR3 DNA: TGTGCCAGCAGCCTCACCATAAGCGTAAATGGGGCCGGGGAGCTGTTTTTT
V gene: TRBV7-3; D gene: NA; J gene: TRBJ2-1; clone size: NA; CDR3 length: 16; CDR3 protein: CASSPQPRGTYNEQFF; CDR3 DNA: TGTGCCAGCAGCCCCCAACCGCGGGGAACTTACAATGAGCAGTTCTTC
V gene: TRBV5-4; D gene: TRBD1; J gene: TRBJ2-1; clone size: NA; CDR3 length: 15; CDR3 protein: CASSPPGQGDNEQFF; CDR3 DNA: TGTGCCAGCAGCCCCCCCGGACAGGGAGATAATGAGCAGTTCTTC
V gene: TRBV5-1; D gene: TRBD2; J gene: TRBJ2-2; clone size: NA; CDR3 length: 15; CDR3 protein: CASSPSGIAAGELFF; CDR3 DNA: TGCGCCAGCAGCCCCAGCGGGATAGCGGCCGGGGAGCTGTTTTTT
V gene: TRBV4-1; D gene: TRBD2; J gene: TRBJ2-1; clone size: NA; CDR3 length: 18; CDR3 protein: CASSQSLAGPKLYNEQFF; CDR3 DNA: TGCGCCAGCAGCCAAAGTCTAGCGGGCCCCAAGCTATACAATGAGCAGTTCTTC
V gene: TRBV6-6; D gene: TRBD1; J gene: TRBJ2-7; clone size: NA; CDR3 length: 13; CDR3 protein: CASSPGQHYEQYF; CDR3 DNA: TGTGCCAGCAGCCCGGGACAGCATTACGAGCAGTACTTC
V gene: TRBV9; D gene: NA; J gene: TRBJ1-2; clone size: NA; CDR3 length: 13; CDR3 protein: CASSVEVDYGYTF; CDR3 DNA: TGTGCCAGCAGCGTAGAGGTTGACTATGGCTACACCTTC
V gene: TRBV7-3; D gene: TRBD2; J gene: TRBJ2-2; clone size: medium-sized; CDR3 length: 17; CDR3 protein: CASSFTGTSGSGGELFF; CDR3 DNA: TGTGCCAGCAGCTTCACCGGGACTAGCGGGAGTGGCGGGGAGCTGTTTTTT
V gene: TRBV18; D gene: NA; J gene: TRBJ2-7; clone size: NA; CDR3 length: 14; CDR3 protein: CASSSAGPPYEQYF; CDR3 DNA: TGTGCCAGCTCATCGGCAGGGCCTCCCTACGAGCAGTACTTC
V gene: TRBV9; D gene: TRBD2; J gene: TRBJ2-7; clone size: NA; CDR3 length: 13; CDR3 protein: CASSHGGGYEQYF; CDR3 DNA: TGTGCCAGCAGCCACGGCGGGGGGTACGAGCAGTACTTC
V gene: TRBV9; D gene: TRBD1; J gene: TRBJ1-2; clone size: once; CDR3 length: 14; CDR3 protein: CASSVDSGQGGYTF; CDR3 DNA: TGTGCCAGCAGCGTAGATAGTGGACAGGGAGGCTACACCTTC
V gene: TRBV7-2; D gene: NA; J gene: TRBJ2-7; clone size: NA; CDR3 length: 12; CDR3 protein: CASSPPYLEQYF; CDR3 DNA: TGTGCCAGCAGCCCACCCTATCTCGAGCAGTACTTC
V gene: TRBV11-2; D gene: NA; J gene: TRBJ1-1; clone size: NA; CDR3 length: 13; CDR3 protein: CASSRAENTEAFF; CDR3 DNA: TGTGCCAGCAGCCGGGCTGAGAACACTGAAGCTTTCTTT
V gene: TRBV2; D gene: TRBD1; J gene: TRBJ1-5; clone size: NA; CDR3 length: 18; CDR3 protein: CASRDRDRGRRGGQPQHF; CDR3 DNA: TGTGCCAGCAGAGACCGGGACAGGGGGCGCCGGGGGGGTCAGCCCCAGCATTTT
V gene: TRBV5-1; D gene: TRBD2; J gene: TRBJ2-2; clone size: NA; CDR3 length: 16; CDR3 protein: CASSSGLAVRTGELFF; CDR3 DNA: TGCGCCAGCAGCTCCGGACTAGCGGTTAGGACCGGGGAGCTGTTTTTT
V gene: TRBV6-4; D gene: NA; J gene: TRBJ2-2; clone size: NA; CDR3 length: 16; CDR3 protein: CASSESGIAGTGELFF; CDR3 DNA: TGTGCCAGCAGTGAATCCGGGATCGCGGGCACCGGGGAGCTGTTTTTT
V gene: TRBV19; D gene: TRBD2; J gene: TRBJ2-2; clone size: NA; CDR3 length: 15; CDR3 protein: CASMESGRDTGELFF; CDR3 DNA: TGTGCCAGTATGGAAAGCGGGAGAGACACCGGGGAGCTGTTTTTT
V gene: TRBV4-3; D gene: TRBD1; J gene: TRBJ1-4; clone size: NA; CDR3 length: 16; CDR3 protein: CASSLRTGGTNEKLFF; CDR3 DNA: TGCGCCAGCAGCCTTAGGACAGGAGGCACTAATGAAAAACTGTTTTTT
V gene: TRBV27; D gene: NA; J gene: TRBJ2-7; clone size: NA; CDR3 length: 14; CDR3 protein: CASSLQGINYEQYF; CDR3 DNA: TGTGCCAGCAGTTTACAGGGGATAAACTACGAGCAGTACTTC
V gene: TRBV6-1; D gene: NA; J gene: TRBJ1-1; clone size: NA; CDR3 length: 14; CDR3 protein: CASKDNHRESEAFF; CDR3 DNA: TGTGCCAGCAAAGACAACCACAGGGAATCTGAAGCTTTCTTT
V gene: TRBV4-3; D gene: TRBD1; J gene: TRBJ1-1; clone size: few; CDR3 length: 14; CDR3 protein: CASSPSQGALVAFF; CDR3 DNA: TGCGCCAGCAGCCCATCCCAGGGGGCTTTGGTAGCTTTCTTT
V gene: TRBV2; D gene: NA; J gene: TRBJ2-7; clone size: once; CDR3 length: 13; CDR3 protein: CASSENLGYEQYF; CDR3 DNA: TGTGCCAGCAGTGAAAATTTGGGCTACGAGCAGTACTTC
V gene: TRBV7-2; D gene: NA; J gene: TRBJ2-7; clone size: NA; CDR3 length: 13; CDR3 protein: CASSLNTAYEQYF; CDR3 DNA: TGTGCCAGCAGCTTAAATACAGCCTACGAGCAGTACTTC
V gene: TRBV5-4; D gene: TRBD1; J gene: TRBJ1-3; clone size: few; CDR3 length: 14; CDR3 protein: CASSVGQGADTIYF; CDR3 DNA: TGTGCCAGCAGCGTTGGACAGGGGGCTGACACCATATATTTT
V gene: TRBV7-9; D gene: NA; J gene: TRBJ1-5; clone size: NA; CDR3 length: 13; CDR3 protein: CASSADNNQPQHF; CDR3 DNA: TGTGCCAGCAGCGCGGACAACAATCAGCCCCAGCATTTT
V gene: TRBV19; D gene: NA; J gene: TRBJ1-2; clone size: NA; CDR3 length: 13; CDR3 protein: CASSNREDNGYTF; CDR3 DNA: TGTGCCAGTAGTAACAGGGAAGATAATGGCTACACCTTC
V gene: TRBV7-2; D gene: TRBD2; J gene: TRBJ2-7; clone size: once; CDR3 length: 15; CDR3 protein: CASSALAGVVHEQYF; CDR3 DNA: TGTGCCAGCAGCGCACTAGCGGGAGTTGTCCACGAGCAGTACTTC
V gene: TRBV5-4; D gene: NA; J gene: TRBJ2-1; clone size: NA; CDR3 length: 13; CDR3 protein: CASMGSSYNEQFF; CDR3 DNA: TGTGCCAGCATGGGTAGCTCCTACAATGAGCAGTTCTTC
V gene: TRBV5-1; D gene: NA; J gene: TRBJ1-3; clone size: NA; CDR3 length: 16; CDR3 protein: CASSLAPGVSGNTIYF; CDR3 DNA: TGCGCCAGCAGCTTGGCCCCAGGGGTCTCTGGAAACACCATATATTTT
V gene: TRBV30; D gene: NA; J gene: TRBJ2-5; clone size: once; CDR3 length: 14; CDR3 protein: CAWSRGLLQETQYF; CDR3 DNA: TGTGCCTGGAGTAGAGGACTATTACAAGAGACCCAGTACTTC
V gene: TRBV13; D gene: NA; J gene: TRBJ2-1; clone size: medium-sized; CDR3 length: 17; CDR3 protein: CASSLAPYSQPYNEQFF; CDR3 DNA: TGTGCCAGCAGCTTAGCCCCGTACTCCCAGCCCTACAATGAGCAGTTCTTC
V gene: TRBV27; D gene: NA; J gene: TRBJ2-1; clone size: NA; CDR3 length: 15; CDR3 protein: CASSLRARGENEQFF; CDR3 DNA: TGTGCCAGCAGTTTGAGGGCGCGGGGTGAGAATGAGCAGTTCTTC
V gene: TRBV7-9; D gene: NA; J gene: TRBJ2-3; clone size: NA; CDR3 length: 16; CDR3 protein: CASSFTETGGTDTQYF; CDR3 DNA: TGTGCCAGCAGCTTTACGGAGACCGGTGGCACAGATACGCAGTATTTT
V gene: TRBV27; D gene: TRBD2; J gene: TRBJ2-5; clone size: NA; CDR3 length: 15; CDR3 protein: CASRNILAASETQYF; CDR3 DNA: TGTGCCAGCAGAAACATTCTAGCGGCCTCGGAGACCCAGTACTTC
V gene: TRBV4-3; D gene: NA; J gene: TRBJ2-7; clone size: NA; CDR3 length: 13; CDR3 protein: CASSPGTFYEQYF; CDR3 DNA: TGCGCCAGCAGCCCCGGGACTTTTTACGAGCAGTACTTC
V gene: TRBV7-9; D gene: TRBD1; J gene: TRBJ1-1; clone size: NA; CDR3 length: 18; CDR3 protein: CASSKDRRTSARVTEAFF; CDR3 DNA: TGTGCCAGCAGCAAGGACAGGAGAACATCCGCGCGGGTTACTGAAGCTTTCTTT
V gene: TRBV5-1; D gene: NA; J gene: TRBJ2-5; clone size: few; CDR3 length: 14; CDR3 protein: CASSLADTQETQYF; CDR3 DNA: TGCGCCAGCAGCTTGGCGGACACTCAAGAGACCCAGTACTTC
V gene: TRBV7-2; D gene: TRBD2; J gene: TRBJ2-7; clone size: once; CDR3 length: 16; CDR3 protein: CASSLAPGTSSYEQYF; CDR3 DNA: TGTGCCAGCAGCTTAGCCCCCGGGACTAGTTCCTACGAGCAGTACTTC
V gene: TRBV15; D gene: TRBD2; J gene: TRBJ2-7; clone size: few; CDR3 length: 12; CDR3 protein: CATSHSGIEQYF; CDR3 DNA: TGTGCCACCAGCCATAGCGGGATCGAGCAGTACTTC
V gene: TRBV18; D gene: TRBD1; J gene: TRBJ1-4; clone size: NA; CDR3 length: 14; CDR3 protein: CASSQTTGVEKLFF; CDR3 DNA: TGTGCCAGCTCACAAACGACAGGGGTGGAAAAACTGTTTTTT
V gene: TRBV5-5; D gene: NA; J gene: TRBJ2-2; clone size: NA; CDR3 length: 15; CDR3 protein: CASSLAVHNTGELFF; CDR3 DNA: TGTGCCAGCAGCTTGGCGGTACACAACACCGGGGAGCTGTTTTTT
V gene: TRBV6-4; D gene: TRBD2; J gene: TRBJ2-3; clone size: few; CDR3 length: 16; CDR3 protein: CASSDAGGRGTDTQYF; CDR3 DNA: TGTGCCAGCAGTGATGCTGGCGGGAGAGGTACAGATACGCAGTATTTT